The 2 T cell receptor beta chains presented below share a single source sample, sequenced in a study of cytomegalovirus exposure and HLA in healthy donors. Generated by immunoSEQ multiplex PCR, the TCRdb table keeps only in-frame clones and is missing some. Of tens of thousands of clones listed, about 96% are singletons. What was sequenced was PBMCs. These receptors were taken from a man younger than 35 in good health and CMV-seronegative.

The V and J genes are TRBV5-4 and TRBJ2-5, with 8 bases identical to TRBD1. Trimming removed 4 bases from V and 4 bases from J; junction bases left unmatched: 9. CDR3 size: 15 residues. Germline loops: CDR1 SGHNT, CDR2 YYREEE (reference sequence). CDR3 bases: TGTGCCAGCAGCCATGGCGACAGGGGAACAGAGACCCAGTACTTC. Translated: CASSHGDRGTETQYF.

The chain employs TRBV29-1 and TRBJ2-7; possible D gene TRBD2, 6 bases. Trimming cost V 1 base and J 2 bases, with 9 bases left between them. This CDR3 is built from 13 residues. CDR1 and CDR2 from the germline V gene are SQVTM and ANQGSEA. The CDR3 DNA sequence: TGCAGCGTTGAAGCGGGGGAGACCTACGAGCAGTACTTC. Translated: CSVEAGETYEQYF.